This T cell receptor (beta chain) was observed in a study of blood T cell repertoires in COVID-19. Study context: Material from acute and convalescent COVID-19 was sourced from the United States, Italy and Spain.

Method: immunoSEQ multiplex PCR; TCRdb's copy keeps in-frame clones and lacks some. The table records approximately 280,000 clones, 80% to 90% of them present only once. The V and J ends lost 2 bases and 3 bases, in that order; junction bases with no gene match: 6. Germline loops: CDR1 GTSNPN, CDR2 SVGIG (reference sequence). This CDR3 comprises 15 residues. The specimen sequenced was peripheral blood. This rearrangement joins TRBV30 to TRBJ1-5; TRBD1 matches 8 bases. The sequence was collected from a man in his forties with acute or convalescent COVID-19. CDR3 protein: CAWSLTGGYNQPQHF. The CDR3, as DNA: TGTGCCTGGAGTCTCACAGGGGGGTACAATCAGCCCCAGCATTTT. The full variable domain, completed using reference TRBV30 and TRBJ1-5, is SQTIHQWPATLVQPVGSPLSLECTVEGTSNPNLYWYRQAAGRGLQLLFYSVGIGQISSEVPQNLSASRPQDRQFILSSKKLLLSDSGFYLCAWSLTGGYNQPQHFGDGTRLSIL.